This T cell receptor beta chain was captured by sequencing in a study of spatial heterogeneity in lung cancer. Study-level background: There were consistently more beta-chain sequences detected than alpha-chain sequences.

This clonotype was seen at least ten times. Each TCR cDNA molecule carried a unique molecular identifier. In TCRdb, the 5' RACE reads were re-called with MiXCR into one record per CDR3 protein. Of some 64,000 distinct CDR3 sequences in the sample, 7% to 10% were seen once. Germline CDR1 SEHNR, CDR2 FQNEAQ (reference sequence). Trimming removed 7 bases from V and 6 bases from J; junction bases left unmatched: 6. There are 12 residues in the CDR3. Time point defined: sample taken at primary tumor resection. No cell sorting; template was whole RNA from tumor, lung tissue or PBMC. The sequence derives from a female donor with early-stage non-small cell lung cancer. V and J are TRBV7-9 and TRBJ2-7; 7 bases line up with TRBD2. Here the sequenced sample was PBMCs, taken at surgery. The CDR3 loop reads CASTQGLGEQYF. In DNA form, the CDR3 reads TGTGCCAGCACCCAAGGACTAGGCGAGCAGTACTTC.